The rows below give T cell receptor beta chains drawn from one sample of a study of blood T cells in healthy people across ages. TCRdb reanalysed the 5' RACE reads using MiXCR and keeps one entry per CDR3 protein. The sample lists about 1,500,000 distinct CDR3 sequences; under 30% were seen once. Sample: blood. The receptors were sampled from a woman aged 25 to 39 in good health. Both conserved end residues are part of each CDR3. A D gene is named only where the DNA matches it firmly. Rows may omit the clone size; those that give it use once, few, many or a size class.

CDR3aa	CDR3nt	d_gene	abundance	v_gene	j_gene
CASRMDGYGYTF	TGTGCCAGCAGGATGGACGGTTATGGCTACACCTTC	.	.	TRBV2	TRBJ1-2
CASSSGVQGEKLFF	TGTGCCAGCAGCTCAGGTGTGCAAGGAGAAAAACTGTTTTTT	.	few	TRBV13	TRBJ1-4
CASSTGLAFSNEQFF	TGTGCCAGCAGTACGGGACTAGCTTTTAGCAATGAGCAGTTCTTC	TRBD2	.	TRBV12-3/TRBV12-4	TRBJ2-1
CASSAALGPDNQPQHF	TGTGCCAGCAGCGCCGCCCTCGGGCCAGACAATCAGCCCCAGCATTTT	.	.	TRBV11-3	TRBJ1-5
CASSLGQPISYEQYF	TGTGCCAGCAGCTTGGGCCAGCCTATCTCCTACGAGCAGTACTTC	.	.	TRBV5-6	TRBJ2-7
CASSPRVGPIGETQYF	TGTGCCAGCAGTCCCAGGGTGGGACCAATAGGGGAGACCCAGTACTTC	.	.	TRBV25-1	TRBJ2-5
CASQNRASYEQYF	TGTGCCAGCCAAAACAGGGCCTCCTACGAGCAGTACTTC	.	.	TRBV9	TRBJ2-7
CATSSERAYGTDTQYF	TGTGCCACCAGCAGTGAAAGGGCCTACGGCACAGATACGCAGTATTTT	.	few	TRBV15	TRBJ2-3
CASSQALETQETQYF	TGCGCCAGCAGCCAAGCCTTGGAGACCCAAGAGACCCAGTACTTC	.	many	TRBV4-3	TRBJ2-5
CASGLPNNEQFF	TGTGCTAGTGGTTTACCCAACAATGAGCAGTTCTTC	.	few	TRBV12-5	TRBJ2-1
CASGLVPGETQYF	TGTGCTAGTGGTTTGGTACCGGGGGAGACCCAGTACTTC	.	.	TRBV12-5	TRBJ2-5